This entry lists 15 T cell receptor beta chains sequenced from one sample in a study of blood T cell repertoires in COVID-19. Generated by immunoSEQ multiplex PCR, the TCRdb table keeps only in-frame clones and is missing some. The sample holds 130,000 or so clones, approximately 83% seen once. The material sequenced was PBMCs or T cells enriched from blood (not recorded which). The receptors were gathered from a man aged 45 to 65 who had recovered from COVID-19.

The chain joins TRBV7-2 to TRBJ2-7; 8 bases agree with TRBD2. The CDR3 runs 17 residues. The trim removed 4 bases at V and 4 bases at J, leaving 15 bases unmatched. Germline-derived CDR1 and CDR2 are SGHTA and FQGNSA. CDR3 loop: CASSWAVMAGGTYEQYF. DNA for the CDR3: TGTGCCAGCAGCTGGGCAGTAATGGCGGGGGGAACATACGAGCAGTACTTC.

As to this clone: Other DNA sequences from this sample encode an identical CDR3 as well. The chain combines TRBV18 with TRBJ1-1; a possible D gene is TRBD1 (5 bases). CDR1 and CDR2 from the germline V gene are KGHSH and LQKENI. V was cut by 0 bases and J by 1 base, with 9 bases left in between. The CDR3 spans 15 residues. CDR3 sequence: CASSPPGGRNTEAFF. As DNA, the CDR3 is TGTGCCAGCTCACCACCGGGGGGGAGGAACACTGAAGCTTTCTTT.

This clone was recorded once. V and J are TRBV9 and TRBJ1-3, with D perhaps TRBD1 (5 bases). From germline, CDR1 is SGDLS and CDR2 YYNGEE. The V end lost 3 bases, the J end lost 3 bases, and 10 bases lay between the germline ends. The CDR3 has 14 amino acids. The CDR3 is CASSGREGGNTIYF. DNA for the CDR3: TGTGCCAGCAGCGGCAGGGAGGGTGGAAACACCATATATTTT. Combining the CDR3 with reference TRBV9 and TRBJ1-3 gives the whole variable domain DSGVTQTPKHLITATGQRVTLRCSPRSGDLSVYWYQQSLDQGLQFLIQYYNGEERAKGNILERFSAQQFPDLHSELNLSSLELGDSALYFCASSGREGGNTIYFGEGSWLTVV.

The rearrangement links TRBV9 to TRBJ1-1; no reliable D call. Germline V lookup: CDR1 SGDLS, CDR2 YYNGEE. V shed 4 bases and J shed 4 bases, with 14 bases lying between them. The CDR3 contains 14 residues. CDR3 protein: CASSPLTIVTEAFF. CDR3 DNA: TGTGCCAGCAGCCCTCTGACAATAGTCACTGAAGCTTTCTTT.

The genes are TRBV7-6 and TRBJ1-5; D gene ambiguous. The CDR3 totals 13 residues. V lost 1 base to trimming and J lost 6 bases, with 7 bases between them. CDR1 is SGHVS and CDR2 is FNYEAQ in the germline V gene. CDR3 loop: CASSLGAGQPQHF. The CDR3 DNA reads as TGTGCCAGCAGCTTAGGCGCGGGTCAGCCCCAGCATTTT. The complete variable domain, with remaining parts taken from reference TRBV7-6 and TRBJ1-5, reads GAGVSQSPRYKVTKRGQDVALRCDPISGHVSLYWYRQALGQGPEFLTYFNYEAQQDKSGLPNDRFSAERPEGSISTLTIQRTEQRDSAMYRCASSLGAGQPQHFGDGTRLSIL.

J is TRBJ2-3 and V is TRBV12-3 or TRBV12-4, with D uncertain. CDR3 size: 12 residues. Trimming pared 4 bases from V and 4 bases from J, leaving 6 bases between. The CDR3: CASSSASDTQYF. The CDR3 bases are TGTGCCAGCAGTTCAGCCTCAGATACGCAGTATTTT.

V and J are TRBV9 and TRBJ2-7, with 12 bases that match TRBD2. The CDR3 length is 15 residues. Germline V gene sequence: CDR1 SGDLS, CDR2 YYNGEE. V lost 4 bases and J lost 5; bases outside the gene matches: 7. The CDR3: CASSPRLAGVDEQYF. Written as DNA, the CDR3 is TGTGCCAGCAGCCCTAGACTAGCGGGGGTTGACGAGCAGTACTTC.

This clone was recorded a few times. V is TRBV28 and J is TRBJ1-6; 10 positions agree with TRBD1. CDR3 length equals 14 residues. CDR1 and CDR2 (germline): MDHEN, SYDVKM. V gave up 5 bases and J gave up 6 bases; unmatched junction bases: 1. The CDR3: CASSRTGGNSPLHF. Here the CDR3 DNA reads TGTGCCAGCAGTCGGACAGGGGGTAATTCACCCCTCCACTTT.

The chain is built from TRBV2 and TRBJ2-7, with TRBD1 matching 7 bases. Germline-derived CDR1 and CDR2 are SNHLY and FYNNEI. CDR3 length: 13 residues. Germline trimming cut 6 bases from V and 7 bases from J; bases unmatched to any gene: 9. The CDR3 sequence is CASRDRFLGEQYF. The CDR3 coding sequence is TGTGCCAGCAGGGACAGGTTTTTGGGTGAGCAGTACTTC.

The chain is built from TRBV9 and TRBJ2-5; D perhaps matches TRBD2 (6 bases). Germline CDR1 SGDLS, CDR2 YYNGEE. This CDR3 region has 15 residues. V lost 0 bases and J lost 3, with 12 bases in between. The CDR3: CASSVGGLTKETQYF. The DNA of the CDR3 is TGTGCCAGCAGCGTAGGTGGACTAACTAAAGAGACCCAGTACTTC. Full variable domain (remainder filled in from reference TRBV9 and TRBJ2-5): DSGVTQTPKHLITATGQRVTLRCSPRSGDLSVYWYQQSLDQGLQFLIQYYNGEERAKGNILERFSAQQFPDLHSELNLSSLELGDSALYFCASSVGGLTKETQYFGPGTRLLVL.

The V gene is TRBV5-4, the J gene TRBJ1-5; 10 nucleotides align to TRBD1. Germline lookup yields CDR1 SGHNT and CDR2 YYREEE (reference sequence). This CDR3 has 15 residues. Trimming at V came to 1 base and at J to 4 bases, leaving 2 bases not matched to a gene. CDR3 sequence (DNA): TGTGCCAGCAGCTTGTCGGGACAGGGGAATCAGCCCCAGCATTTT. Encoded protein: CASSLSGQGNQPQHF.

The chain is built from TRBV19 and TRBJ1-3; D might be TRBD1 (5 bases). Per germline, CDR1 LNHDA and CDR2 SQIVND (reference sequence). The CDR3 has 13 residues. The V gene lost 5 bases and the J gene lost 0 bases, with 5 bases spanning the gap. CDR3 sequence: CASSDSSGNTIYF. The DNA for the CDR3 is TGTGCCAGTAGTGACAGCTCTGGAAACACCATATATTTT.

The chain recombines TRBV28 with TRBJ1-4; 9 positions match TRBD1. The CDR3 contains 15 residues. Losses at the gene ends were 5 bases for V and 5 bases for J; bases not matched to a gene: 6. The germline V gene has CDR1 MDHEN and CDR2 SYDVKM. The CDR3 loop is CASSISGTGNEKLFF. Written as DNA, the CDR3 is TGTGCCAGCAGTATCTCCGGGACAGGGAATGAAAAACTGTTTTTT.

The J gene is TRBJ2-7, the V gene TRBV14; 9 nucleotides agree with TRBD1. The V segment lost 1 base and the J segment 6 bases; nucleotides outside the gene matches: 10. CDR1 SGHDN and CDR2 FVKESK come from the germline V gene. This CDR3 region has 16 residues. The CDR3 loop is CASSQAFGQGSREQYF. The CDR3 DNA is TGTGCCAGCAGCCAAGCATTCGGACAGGGGAGCCGCGAGCAGTACTTC.

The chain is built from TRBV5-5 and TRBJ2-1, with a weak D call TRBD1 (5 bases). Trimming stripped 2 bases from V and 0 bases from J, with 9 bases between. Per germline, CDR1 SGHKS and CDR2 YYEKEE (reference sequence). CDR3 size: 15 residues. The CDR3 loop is CASSFQGYSYNEQFF. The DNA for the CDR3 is TGTGCCAGCAGCTTCCAGGGATACTCCTACAATGAGCAGTTCTTC. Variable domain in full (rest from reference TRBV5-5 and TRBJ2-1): DAGVTQSPTHLIKTRGQQVTLRCSPISGHKSVSWYQQVLGQGPQFIFQYYEKEERGRGNFPDRFSARQFPNYSSELNVNALLLGDSALYLCASSFQGYSYNEQFFGPGTRLTVL.